The clone carrying this T cell receptor beta chain was observed at least ten times. The antigen remains unidentified. TCRdb independently ran MiXCR on the 5' RACE reads; one entry per CDR3 protein. Among 300,000 or so distinct CDR3 sequences listed, almost 4% were seen once. The CDR3 has 13 residues. V gave up 6 bases and J gave up 5 bases, with 13 bases separating them. The V gene's germline CDR1 is KGHSH and CDR2 LQKENI. This sample is drawn from a study of T cells after yellow fever vaccination. General study points: Post-booster samples contained most primary-vaccination clones (about 96% CD4, about 90% CD8).

The sample in question was PBMCs, obtained 5 days after the yellow fever booster vaccination. The clonotype originates from a young man who received the YFV17D yellow fever vaccine. The J gene is TRBJ2-5, the V gene TRBV18; D possibly corresponds to TRBD1 (5 bases). The CDR3 is CASSPTPGETQYF. The CDR3 coding sequence is TGTGCCAGCTCCCCCACACCAGGGGAGACCCAGTACTTC.